This T cell receptor (beta chain) is drawn from a study of T cells in lung cancer brain metastases. Findings and limits, study-wide: Unique productive clones were significantly fewer in brain metastases: median roughly 1,400 versus 4,700.

On this clone: The antigen is unknown.

Data came from immunoSEQ multiplex PCR; TCRdb stores just in-frame clones and leaves some out. In the table there are about 1,400 clones, roughly nine tenths of which are singletons. This CDR3 is built from 17 residues. V shed 0 bases and J shed 0 bases, with 14 bases lying between them. Germline V lookup: CDR1 SGHVS, CDR2 FQNEAQ. The rearrangement joins TRBV7-8 to TRBJ1-1; perhaps TRBD1 as D (5 bases). The specimen sequenced was tumor tissue from a brain metastasis. The source of this sequence is a woman between 50 and 59 years old with non-small cell lung cancer that had spread to the brain. CDR3 sequence: CASSLAWRGVMNTEAFF. CDR3 sequence (DNA): TGTGCCAGCAGCTTAGCTTGGCGGGGGGTGATGAACACTGAAGCTTTCTTT. The full variable domain, in which reference TRBV7-8 and TRBJ1-1 provide the parts outside the CDR3, is GAGVSQSPRYKVAKRGQDVALRCDPISGHVSLFWYQQALGQGPEFLTYFQNEAQLDKSGLPSDRFFAERPEGSVSTLKIQRTQQEDSAVYLCASSLAWRGVMNTEAFFGQGTRLTVV.